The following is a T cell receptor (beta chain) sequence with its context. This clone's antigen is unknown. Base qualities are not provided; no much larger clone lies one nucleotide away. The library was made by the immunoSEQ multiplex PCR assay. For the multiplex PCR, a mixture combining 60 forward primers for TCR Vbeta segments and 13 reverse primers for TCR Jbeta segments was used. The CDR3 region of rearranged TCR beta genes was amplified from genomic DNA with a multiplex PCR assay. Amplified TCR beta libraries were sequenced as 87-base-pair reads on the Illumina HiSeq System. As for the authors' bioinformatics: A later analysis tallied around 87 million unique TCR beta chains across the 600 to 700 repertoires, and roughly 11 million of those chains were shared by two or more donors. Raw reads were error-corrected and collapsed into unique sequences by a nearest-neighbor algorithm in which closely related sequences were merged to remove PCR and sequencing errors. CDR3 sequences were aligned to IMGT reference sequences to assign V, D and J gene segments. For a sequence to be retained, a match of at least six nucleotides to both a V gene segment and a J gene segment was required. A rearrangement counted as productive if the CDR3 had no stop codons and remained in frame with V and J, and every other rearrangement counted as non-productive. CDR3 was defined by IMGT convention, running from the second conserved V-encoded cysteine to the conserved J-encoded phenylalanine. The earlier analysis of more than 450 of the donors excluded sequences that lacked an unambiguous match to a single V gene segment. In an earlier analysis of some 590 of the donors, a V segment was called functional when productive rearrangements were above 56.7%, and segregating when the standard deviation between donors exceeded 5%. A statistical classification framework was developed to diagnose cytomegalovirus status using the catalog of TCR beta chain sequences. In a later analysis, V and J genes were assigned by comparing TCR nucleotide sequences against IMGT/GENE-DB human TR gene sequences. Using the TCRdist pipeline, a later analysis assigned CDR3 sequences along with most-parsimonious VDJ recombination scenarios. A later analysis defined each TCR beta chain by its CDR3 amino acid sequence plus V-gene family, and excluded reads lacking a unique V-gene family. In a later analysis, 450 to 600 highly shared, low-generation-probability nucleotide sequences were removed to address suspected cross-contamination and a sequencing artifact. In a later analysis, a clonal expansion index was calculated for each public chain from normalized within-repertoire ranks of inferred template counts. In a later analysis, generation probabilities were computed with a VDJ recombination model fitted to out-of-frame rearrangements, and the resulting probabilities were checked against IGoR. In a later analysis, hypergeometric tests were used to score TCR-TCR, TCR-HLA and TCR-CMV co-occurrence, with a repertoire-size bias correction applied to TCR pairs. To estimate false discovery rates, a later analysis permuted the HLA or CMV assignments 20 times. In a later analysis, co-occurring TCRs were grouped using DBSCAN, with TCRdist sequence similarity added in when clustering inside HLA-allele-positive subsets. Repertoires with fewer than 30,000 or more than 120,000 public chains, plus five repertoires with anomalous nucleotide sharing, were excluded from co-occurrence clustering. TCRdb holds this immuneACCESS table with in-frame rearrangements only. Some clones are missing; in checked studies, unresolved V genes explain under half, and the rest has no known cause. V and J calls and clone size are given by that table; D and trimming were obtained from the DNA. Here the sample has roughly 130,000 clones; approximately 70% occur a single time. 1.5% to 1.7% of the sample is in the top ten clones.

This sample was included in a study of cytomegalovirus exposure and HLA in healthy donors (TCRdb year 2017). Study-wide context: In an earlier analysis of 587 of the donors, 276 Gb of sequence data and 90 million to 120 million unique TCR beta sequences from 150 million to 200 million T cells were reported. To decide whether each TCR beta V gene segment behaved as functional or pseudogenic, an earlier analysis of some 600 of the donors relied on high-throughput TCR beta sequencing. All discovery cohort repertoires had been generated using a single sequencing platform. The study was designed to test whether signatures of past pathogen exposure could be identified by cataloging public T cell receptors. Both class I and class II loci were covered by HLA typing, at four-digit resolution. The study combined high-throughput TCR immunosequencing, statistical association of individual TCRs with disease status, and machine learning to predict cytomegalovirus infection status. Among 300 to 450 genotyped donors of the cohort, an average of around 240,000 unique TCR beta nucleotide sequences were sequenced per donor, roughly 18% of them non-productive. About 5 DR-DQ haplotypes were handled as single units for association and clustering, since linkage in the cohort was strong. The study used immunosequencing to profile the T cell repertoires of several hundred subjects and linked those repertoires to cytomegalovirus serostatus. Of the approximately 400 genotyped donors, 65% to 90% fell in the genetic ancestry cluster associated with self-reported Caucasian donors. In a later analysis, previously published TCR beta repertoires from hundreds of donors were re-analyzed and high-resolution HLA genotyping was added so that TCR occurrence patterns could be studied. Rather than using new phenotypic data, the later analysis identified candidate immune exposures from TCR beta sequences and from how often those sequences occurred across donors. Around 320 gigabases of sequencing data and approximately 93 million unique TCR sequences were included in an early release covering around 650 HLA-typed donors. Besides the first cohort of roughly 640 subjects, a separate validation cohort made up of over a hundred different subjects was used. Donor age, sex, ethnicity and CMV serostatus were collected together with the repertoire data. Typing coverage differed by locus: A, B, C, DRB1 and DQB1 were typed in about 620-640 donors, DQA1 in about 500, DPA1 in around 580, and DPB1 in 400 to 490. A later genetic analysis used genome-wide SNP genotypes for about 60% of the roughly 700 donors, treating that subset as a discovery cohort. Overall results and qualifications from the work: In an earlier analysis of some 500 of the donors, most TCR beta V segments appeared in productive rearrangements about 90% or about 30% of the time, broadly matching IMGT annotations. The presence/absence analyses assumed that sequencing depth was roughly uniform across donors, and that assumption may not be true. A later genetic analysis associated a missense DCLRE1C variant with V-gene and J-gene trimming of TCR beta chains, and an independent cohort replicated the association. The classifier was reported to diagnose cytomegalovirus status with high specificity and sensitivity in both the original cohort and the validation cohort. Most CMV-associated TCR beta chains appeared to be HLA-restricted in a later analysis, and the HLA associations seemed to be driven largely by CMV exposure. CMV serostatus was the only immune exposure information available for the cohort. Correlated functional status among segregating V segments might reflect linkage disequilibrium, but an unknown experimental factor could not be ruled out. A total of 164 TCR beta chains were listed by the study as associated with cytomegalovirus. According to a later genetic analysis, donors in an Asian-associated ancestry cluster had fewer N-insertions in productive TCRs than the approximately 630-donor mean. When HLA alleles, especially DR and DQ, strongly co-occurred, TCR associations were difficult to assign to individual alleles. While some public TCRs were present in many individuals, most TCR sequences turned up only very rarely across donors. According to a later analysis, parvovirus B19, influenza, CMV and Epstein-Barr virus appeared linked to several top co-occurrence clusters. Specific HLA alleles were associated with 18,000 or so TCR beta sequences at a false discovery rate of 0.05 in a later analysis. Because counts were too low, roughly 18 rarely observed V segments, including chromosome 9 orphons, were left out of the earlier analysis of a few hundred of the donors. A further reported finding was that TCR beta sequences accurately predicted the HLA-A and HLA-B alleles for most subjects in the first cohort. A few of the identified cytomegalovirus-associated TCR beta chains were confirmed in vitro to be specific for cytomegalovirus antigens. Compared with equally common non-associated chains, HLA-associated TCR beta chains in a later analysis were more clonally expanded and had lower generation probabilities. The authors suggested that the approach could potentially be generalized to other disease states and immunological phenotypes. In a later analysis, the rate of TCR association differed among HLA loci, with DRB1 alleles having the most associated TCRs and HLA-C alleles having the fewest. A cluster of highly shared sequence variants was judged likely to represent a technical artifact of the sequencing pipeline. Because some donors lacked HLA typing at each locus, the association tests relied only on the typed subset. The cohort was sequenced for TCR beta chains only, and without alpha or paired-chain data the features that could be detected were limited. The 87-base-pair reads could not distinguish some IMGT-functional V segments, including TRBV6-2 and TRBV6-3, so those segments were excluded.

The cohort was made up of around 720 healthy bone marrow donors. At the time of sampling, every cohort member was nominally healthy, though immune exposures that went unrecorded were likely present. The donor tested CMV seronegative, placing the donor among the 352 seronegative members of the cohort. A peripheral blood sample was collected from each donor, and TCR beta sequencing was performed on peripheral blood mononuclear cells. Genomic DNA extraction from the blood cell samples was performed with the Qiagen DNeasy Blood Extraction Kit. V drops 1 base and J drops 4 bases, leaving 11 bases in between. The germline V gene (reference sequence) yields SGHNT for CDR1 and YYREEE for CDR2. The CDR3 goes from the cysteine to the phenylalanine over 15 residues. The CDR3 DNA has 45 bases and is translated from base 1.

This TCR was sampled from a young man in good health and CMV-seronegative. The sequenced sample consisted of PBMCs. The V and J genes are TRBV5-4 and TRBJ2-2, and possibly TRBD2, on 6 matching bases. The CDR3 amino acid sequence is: CASSLPGLSTGELFF. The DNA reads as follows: TGTGCCAGCAGCTTGCCGGGACTTTCCACCGGGGAGCTGTTTTTT. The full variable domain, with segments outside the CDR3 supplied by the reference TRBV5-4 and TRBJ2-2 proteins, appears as ETGVTQSPTHLIKTRGQQVTLRCSSQSGHNTVSWYQQALGQGPQFIFQYYREEENGRGNFPPRFSGLQFPNYSSELNVNALELDDSALYLCASSLPGLSTGELFFGEGSRLTVL.